These 29 T cell receptor beta chains were all obtained from the same sample, sequenced in a study of PD-1 blockade in classical Hodgkin lymphoma (dated by TCRdb to 2020 to 2022). Libraries were prepared through the immunoSEQ multiplex PCR assay. Drawn from immuneACCESS, this table holds only the in-frame rearrangements with V and J called that TCRdb kept. Clones are partly lost; checked studies trace under half to an unresolved V gene and leave the rest unexplained. This sample is represented by about 100,000 clones; 80% to 90% of them were singletons. The leading ten clones occupy 5% to 7.5% of the sample. This sample's time point label indicates: cycle 2 day 1 (C2D1) of nivolumab. Every trial patient had relapsed after autologous stem cell transplantation, and cohorts A, B and C differed in prior brentuximab vedotin exposure. This specimen consisted of peripheral blood mononuclear cells (PBMCs), obtained before the second cycle of nivolumab. Source of these receptors: a human donor with classical Hodgkin lymphoma.

V gene TRBV7-6 combines with J gene TRBJ2-6; maybe TRBD1 (5 bases). CDR1 is SGHVS, CDR2 FNYEAQ, per germline. The CDR3 contains 18 residues. Trimming shortened V by 4 bases and J by 0 bases, and 16 bases separated the two germline ends. CDR3: CASSSIGAGSSGANVLTF. The DNA for the CDR3 is TGTGCCAGCAGCTCCATAGGGGCAGGCAGCTCTGGGGCCAACGTCCTGACTTTC.

The chain combines TRBV6-5 with TRBJ2-2; possibly TRBD1 for D (6 bases). The CDR3 is made up of 16 amino acids. Trimming took off 0 bases at V and 6 bases at J, with 14 bases between the two ends. CDR1 MNHEY and CDR2 SVGAGI come from the germline V gene. The CDR3 DNA follows: TGTGCCAGCAGTTACTCGATACAGGGTGGGGCCGGGGAGCTGTTTTTT. This encodes CASSYSIQGGAGELFF.

The V and J genes are TRBV2 and TRBJ2-1; D perhaps matches TRBD2 (6 bases). CDR1 is SNHLY and CDR2 is FYNNEI in the germline V gene. The CDR3 sequence is 15 residues long. Trimming removed 4 bases at V and 2 bases at J, with 12 bases between. The DNA for the CDR3 is TGTGCCAGCAGTGTTGAGGGGAGGACCTACAATGAGCAGTTCTTC. Its translation: CASSVEGRTYNEQFF.

The chain carries TRBV7-6 and TRBJ2-5; 7 bases line up with TRBD2. V shed 5 bases, J shed 1 base, and the junction held 4 bases outside the gene matches. CDR1 is SGHVS and CDR2 is FNYEAQ in the germline V gene. CDR3 length equals 14 residues. CDR3 sequence reads: CASSLGTIQETQYF. For the CDR3, the DNA is TGTGCCAGCAGCCTAGGGACTATCCAAGAGACCCAGTACTTC.

This chain joins TRBV19 and TRBJ1-2, with D maybe TRBD1 (6 bases). The CDR3 totals 14 residues. V was cut by 1 base and J by 7 bases, with 13 bases left in between. The germline V gene has CDR1 LNHDA and CDR2 SQIVND (reference sequence). Written as DNA, the CDR3 is TGTGCCAGTAGTATAGGGGGGCGCGAGGTTGGCTACACCTTC. This encodes CASSIGGREVGYTF.

This clone was detected only a few times. This chain joins TRBV27 and TRBJ1-4; TRBD1 agrees at 8 bases. The CDR3 spans 16 residues. The J segment lost 3 bases and the V segment lost 5 bases, leaving 8 bases of the junction unmatched. Germline CDR1 MNHEY, CDR2 SMNVEV (reference sequence). In DNA form, the CDR3 reads TGTGCCAGCAGTCCAACCGACAGGGGTGCTAATGAAAAACTGTTTTTT. Encoded protein: CASSPTDRGANEKLFF.

The rearrangement uses TRBV5-1 and TRBJ2-7; D uncertain. The CDR3 is made up of 13 amino acids. Germline V lookup: CDR1 SGHRS, CDR2 YFSETQ. The V end was cut by 0 bases, the J end by 2 bases, with 6 bases between. This CDR3 reads CASSLAAAYEQYF. Here the CDR3 DNA reads TGCGCCAGCAGCTTGGCGGCAGCCTACGAGCAGTACTTC.

The V and J genes are TRBV28 and TRBJ2-7; D uncertain. Trimming took off 0 bases at V and 6 bases at J, with 3 bases between the two ends. Germline V CDR1 and CDR2: MDHEN, SYDVKM. The CDR3 length is 11 residues. CDR3 sequence: CASSLWVEQYF. Here the CDR3 DNA reads TGTGCCAGCAGTTTATGGGTCGAGCAGTACTTC.

V usage is TRBV27 and J usage is TRBJ1-2; 9 bases are a match to TRBD1. The CDR3 runs 17 residues. CDR1 MNHEY and CDR2 SMNVEV come from the germline V gene (reference sequence). V lost 5 bases to trimming and J lost 8 bases; unmatched junction nucleotides: 18. In DNA, the CDR3 is TGTGCCAGCAGTCCGCTAACAGGGGGCATCGGAGCGGACGGCTACACCTTC. As protein: CASSPLTGGIGADGYTF.

The J gene is TRBJ1-2, the V gene TRBV7-6, with 7 positions matching TRBD1. The CDR3 loop spans 13 amino acids. Trimming took 5 bases from V and 5 from J; bases not matched to a gene: 5. In germline, CDR1 is SGHVS, CDR2 FNYEAQ. DNA for the CDR3: TGTGCCAGCAGCCAGGGACAGCCATATGGCTACACCTTC. The encoded protein is CASSQGQPYGYTF.

The chain links TRBV5-5 to TRBJ2-3; TRBD2 aligns across 15 bases. From germline, CDR1 is SGHKS and CDR2 YYEKEE (reference sequence). Trimming took 4 bases from V and 5 from J; bases not matched to a gene: 5. This CDR3 has 16 amino acids. The CDR3 loop reads CASSGTSGGFRDTQYF. As DNA, the CDR3 is TGTGCCAGCAGCGGGACTAGCGGGGGGTTTAGAGATACGCAGTATTTT. The full variable domain, with the rest looked up from reference TRBV5-5 and TRBJ2-3, is DAGVTQSPTHLIKTRGQQVTLRCSPISGHKSVSWYQQVLGQGPQFIFQYYEKEERGRGNFPDRFSARQFPNYSSELNVNALLLGDSALYLCASSGTSGGFRDTQYFGPGTRLTVL.

The chain uses TRBV30 and TRBJ2-2; D is uncertain. The CDR3 totals 15 residues. Per germline, CDR1 GTSNPN and CDR2 SVGIG (reference sequence). V shed 2 bases and J shed 4 bases, with 14 bases lying between them. The CDR3 region is CAWSLSRGVTGELFF. The CDR3 DNA reads TGTGCCTGGAGTCTCTCCCGTGGAGTCACCGGGGAGCTGTTTTTT.

The chain joins TRBV6-1 to TRBJ1-1, with 7 bases fitting TRBD1. The J segment lost 3 bases and the V segment lost 7 bases, leaving 5 bases of the junction unmatched. Germline V gene lookup returns CDR1 MNHNS and CDR2 SASEGT. This CDR3 is built from 13 residues. The CDR3: CASTRTGYTEAFF. DNA for the CDR3: TGTGCCAGCACTCGGACAGGTTACACTGAAGCTTTCTTT.

This chain connects TRBV4-1 to TRBJ2-5; unclear D gene. The DNA matches TRBJ2-7 better at its end, which makes the J call doubtful. Germline V gene lookup returns CDR1 MGHRA and CDR2 YSYEKL. The CDR3 is 13 amino acids. The CDR3 sequence: CASSQDRPYEQYF. The DNA for the CDR3 is TGCGCCAGCAGCCAAGATCGCCCCTACGAGCAGTACTTC.

The chain employs TRBV30 and TRBJ1-1, with 7 nucleotides matching TRBD1. CDR1 and CDR2 from the germline V gene are GTSNPN and SVGIG (reference sequence). Trimming cost V 5 bases and J 5 bases; bases outside gene matches: 8. This CDR3 contains 13 residues. CDR3 bases: TGTGCCTGGGGACCAGGGGGGGCAACTGAAGCTTTCTTT. The encoded protein is CAWGPGGATEAFF.

The chain joins TRBV30 to TRBJ1-6, with a possible D match to TRBD1 (5 bases). There are 12 residues in the CDR3. Germline assignment: CDR1 GTSNPN and CDR2 SVGIG (reference sequence). V lost 5 bases and J lost 10, with 12 bases in between. CDR3 nucleotide sequence: TGTGCCTGGGGCAGGGTAGAATCACCCCTCCACTTT. As protein: CAWGRVESPLHF.

This clone came up once. The genes are TRBV5-1 and TRBJ2-3; D unclear. CDR3 length: 15 residues. The V and J ends lost 1 base and 0 bases respectively, with 9 bases between them. Germline values: CDR1 SGHRS, CDR2 YFSETQ. The CDR3 nucleotides read TGCGCCAGCAGCTTGACGGGTGCTAGCACAGATACGCAGTATTTT. Protein: CASSLTGASTDTQYF.

The rearrangement joins TRBV5-6 to TRBJ2-3; TRBD2 matches at 9 bases. The trim removed 1 base at V and 6 bases at J, leaving 12 bases unmatched. This CDR3 region has 17 residues. CDR1 SGHDT and CDR2 YYEEEE come from the germline V gene. The CDR3 here is CASSLIFAGGLTDTQYF. The CDR3 DNA is TGTGCCAGCAGCTTGATTTTCGCGGGGGGGCTTACCGATACGCAGTATTTT.

The gene calls are TRBV4-3 and TRBJ2-1; D not resolved. The V end lost 1 base, the J end lost 8 bases, and 21 bases lay between the germline ends. CDR3 length: 17 residues. Looked up from germline, CDR1 is LGHNA and CDR2 is YSLEER. CDR3 DNA sequence: TGCGCCAGCAGCCAAGCCCGACCTAATGATCCGTACCATGAGCAGTTCTTC. Translating it yields CASSQARPNDPYHEQFF.

This chain joins TRBV5-5 and TRBJ1-4; 7 bases align to TRBD1. V lost 4 bases and J lost 6; bases outside the gene matches: 6. The CDR3 loop spans 14 amino acids. From germline, CDR1 is SGHKS and CDR2 YYEKEE (reference sequence). The CDR3 spells CASSPTGSDEKLFF. The DNA for the CDR3 is TGTGCCAGCAGCCCGACAGGGTCCGATGAAAAACTGTTTTTT.

J is TRBJ1-5 and V is TRBV2; D may be TRBD1 (5 bases). CDR3 length: 13 residues. Per the germline V gene, CDR1 is SNHLY and CDR2 is FYNNEI. Trimming pared 10 bases from V and 6 bases from J, leaving 16 bases between. The CDR3 loop reads CATRRDPGQPQHF. CDR3 in DNA: TGTGCCACCAGAAGGGACCCCGGTCAGCCCCAGCATTTT.

V is TRBV7-9 and J is TRBJ1-1; D is possibly TRBD1 (6 bases). Germline loops: CDR1 SEHNR, CDR2 FQNEAQ (reference sequence). The CDR3 is 17 amino acids. V lost 5 bases and J lost 1, with 20 bases in between. Here the CDR3 DNA reads TGTGCCAGCAGCCAATTGGACAGTTGGTTGTCGAACACTGAAGCTTTCTTT. Amino acids: CASSQLDSWLSNTEAFF.

This chain connects TRBV30 to TRBJ2-3, with TRBD2 as a possible D gene (6 bases). CDR1 is GTSNPN, CDR2 SVGIG, per germline (reference sequence). The CDR3 runs to 15 residues. V was pared by 1 base and J by 1 base, with 12 bases between. The CDR3 reads CAWSAQAGRTDTQYF. CDR3 coding DNA: TGTGCCTGGAGTGCCCAGGCGGGGCGCACAGATACGCAGTATTTT.

The gene calls are TRBV6-5 and TRBJ1-6; TRBD1 agrees at 9 bases. This CDR3 is 13 amino acids long. CDR1 is MNHEY and CDR2 is SVGAGI in the germline V gene. Trimming cost V 8 bases and J 10 bases; bases outside gene matches: 6. CDR3 residues: CASRDREGSPLHF. CDR3 coding DNA: TGTGCCAGCCGGGACAGGGAAGGGTCACCCCTCCACTTT.

The V call is TRBV9, the J call TRBJ1-1; 9 positions agree with TRBD1. The CDR3 runs to 15 residues. With 4 bases clipped from V and 4 bases from J, the junction kept 8 bases outside the gene matches. The germline V gene has CDR1 SGDLS and CDR2 YYNGEE. The CDR3 DNA reads TGTGCCAGCAGCCCCTTTACAGGGGGCCTCACTGAAGCTTTCTTT. Amino acid sequence: CASSPFTGGLTEAFF. The full variable domain, in which reference TRBV9 and TRBJ1-1 provide the parts outside the CDR3, is DSGVTQTPKHLITATGQRVTLRCSPRSGDLSVYWYQQSLDQGLQFLIQYYNGEERAKGNILERFSAQQFPDLHSELNLSSLELGDSALYFCASSPFTGGLTEAFFGQGTRLTVV.

This chain links TRBV5-4 with TRBJ1-1, with D possibly TRBD1 on 5 matching bases. Per germline, CDR1 SGHNT and CDR2 YYREEE (reference sequence). The CDR3 has 13 amino acids. Trimming removed 0 bases at V and 4 bases at J, with 7 bases between. CDR3 coding DNA: TGTGCCAGCAGCTTGGGGGGCAGCACTGAAGCTTTCTTT. It yields the protein CASSLGGSTEAFF.

The chain couples TRBV7-6 to TRBJ2-7; the D gene is possibly TRBD1 (5 bases). V shed 0 bases and J shed 1 base, with 16 bases lying between them. Germline CDR1 SGHVS, CDR2 FNYEAQ. The CDR3 extends over 17 amino acids. The DNA of the CDR3 is TGTGCCAGCAGCTTAGCCTGGGGCGTGACAGATTCCTACGAGCAGTACTTC. Encoded protein: CASSLAWGVTDSYEQYF.

J is TRBJ2-3 and V is TRBV28, with 8 positions matching TRBD2. The V gene end was trimmed by 3 bases and the J gene end by 6 bases; junction bases not matched to a gene: 5. Looked up from germline, CDR1 is MDHEN and CDR2 is SYDVKM. The CDR3 runs 14 residues. The CDR3 loop is CASSFGASGDTQYF. DNA of the CDR3: TGTGCCAGCAGTTTCGGGGCTAGCGGGGATACGCAGTATTTT.

The chain has TRBV27 and TRBJ2-7, with D possibly being TRBD1 or TRBD2 (5 bases each). The CDR3 is 13 residues long. Per germline, CDR1 MNHEY and CDR2 SMNVEV (reference sequence). Trimming shortened V by 7 bases and J by 7 bases, and 17 bases separated the two germline ends. CDR3 in DNA: TGTGCCAGCACCCCGAGGGGCTGGGGAGAGCAGTACTTC. Translating it yields CASTPRGWGEQYF.